The present TCR beta chain was sequenced within a study of blood T cell repertoires in COVID-19. Study-wide background: Samples taken during acute and convalescent COVID-19 were collected in the United States, Italy and Spain.

Per the study methods: Reference gene primer amplification gave estimated nucleated cell counts. The table came from immunoSEQ multiplex PCR; TCRdb's copy has only in-frame clones and leaves some out. The V and J calls and the clone size are those of that table, but D and trimming were determined from the DNA. Found here are 50,000 or so clones, roughly 84% of them singletons; the top ten hold roughly 7.1%. Deletions cut 3 bases from V and 8 bases from J, with 12 bases between. Germline CDR1 reads LNHDA; CDR2 reads SQIVND (reference sequence). This CDR3 is built from 13 residues. Source material: peripheral blood. The clonotype originates from a man aged 45-65 years with active COVID-19. V gene TRBV19 combines with J gene TRBJ2-3; D not certain. This chain's CDR3 is CASSIDASGTQYF. CDR3 nucleotide sequence: TGTGCCAGTAGTATCGATGCTAGTGGTACGCAGTATTTT.